These 8 T cell receptor beta chains originate from one sample sequenced in a study of blood T cell repertoires in COVID-19. Data came from immunoSEQ multiplex PCR; TCRdb stores just in-frame clones and leaves some out. The sample includes 23,000 or so clones, 83% of them seen just once. Sequenced material: peripheral blood. The origin of the receptors is a human donor in a cohort sampled during active COVID-19.

The genes are TRBV6-5 and TRBJ2-5; 11 nucleotides align to TRBD2. Germline CDR1 reads MNHEY; CDR2 reads SVGAGI. V was pared by 7 bases and J by 5 bases, with 9 bases of the junction left unmatched. There are 15 residues in the CDR3. CDR3 in amino acids: CASTFSGGAGETQYF. The CDR3 DNA sequence: TGTGCCAGCACCTTTAGCGGGGGGGCAGGGGAGACCCAGTACTTC.

This clone has a single count. The chain uses TRBV11-3 and TRBJ1-1; TRBD1 is a possible D gene (6 bases). The CDR3 is made up of 15 amino acids. The V end lost 3 bases, the J end lost 3 bases, and 14 bases lay between the germline ends. Germline CDR1 is SGHNT and CDR2 is YENEEA. The CDR3 DNA reads TGTGCCAGCAGCTTGTCTATTGGGGGCTACACTGAAGCTTTCTTT. It is translated as CASSLSIGGYTEAFF.

This clone has a single count. The chain uses TRBV4-1 and TRBJ1-2; 8 bases map to TRBD1. The CDR3 covers 13 residues. Germline lookup yields CDR1 MGHRA and CDR2 YSYEKL. V shed 2 bases, J shed 8 bases, and the junction held 4 bases outside the gene matches. The CDR3 region is CASSQRTGQGYTF. In DNA form, the CDR3 reads TGCGCCAGCAGCCAACGGACAGGGCAGGGCTACACCTTC.

This clone was seen only a few times. The V call is TRBV5-1, the J call TRBJ1-2; 11 nucleotides agree with TRBD1. The J segment lost 8 bases and the V segment lost 3 bases, leaving 6 bases of the junction unmatched. In germline, CDR1 is SGHRS, CDR2 YFSETQ. The CDR3 contains 14 residues. Here the CDR3 reads CASSSGQGARGYTF. For the CDR3, the DNA is TGCGCCAGCAGCTCTGGACAGGGGGCGCGAGGCTACACCTTC.

V usage is TRBV5-1 and J usage is TRBJ1-1, with 7 bases aligning to TRBD1. The CDR3 extends over 16 amino acids. Germline CDR1 SGHRS, CDR2 YFSETQ. The junction had 11 bases not matched to a gene; V was cut back by 5 bases and J by 1 base. DNA of the CDR3: TGCGCCAGCAGTTACATGGGGGGACAGACGAACACTGAAGCTTTCTTT. It is translated as CASSYMGGQTNTEAFF.

The table lists this clone with a count of one. The rearrangement joins TRBV5-1 to TRBJ1-1, with D uncertain. The germline V gene encodes CDR1 SGHRS and CDR2 YFSETQ. The CDR3 is 17 residues long. The V end lost 0 bases, the J end lost 1 base, and 16 bases lay between the germline ends. CDR3 nucleotide sequence: TGCGCCAGCAGCTTGGGTGTGGCAGGTGAAACGAACACTGAAGCTTTCTTT. Its translation is CASSLGVAGETNTEAFF.

This rearrangement joins TRBV19 to TRBJ1-6, with D possibly being TRBD1 (5 bases). The CDR3 runs to 15 residues. The germline V gene has CDR1 LNHDA and CDR2 SQIVND (reference sequence). The ends were cut back, 1 base at V and 14 bases at J, with 18 bases in the middle. The CDR3 DNA reads TGTGCCAGTAGTATAGGAACAGGAGCAAATTCTGCCCTCCACTTT. Residues: CASSIGTGANSALHF.

This clone appeared a single time. This chain connects TRBV3-1 (or the pseudogene TRBV3-2) to TRBJ1-1; a possible D gene is TRBD1 (6 bases). This CDR3 has 15 residues. Between the trimmed V and J ends, which lost 0 bases and 7 bases, there was a span of 15 bases. The germline V gene has CDR1 LGHDT and CDR2 YNNKEL (reference sequence). CDR3 in DNA: TGTGCCAGCAGCCAAGATCTCGACAGGATAAATGAAGCTTTCTTT. It translates to CASSQDLDRINEAFF.